This TCR beta chain was sequenced in a study of PD-L1 blockade in urothelial cancer. Overall study context: Blood samples had a median of 141,255 T cells. Study-level findings and limits: Better survival was predicted when blood TCR clonality before treatment fell below the median.

Time point denoted: pretreatment peripheral blood. The CDR3 sequence is 16 residues long. Germline-derived CDR1 and CDR2 are GTSNPN and SVGIG (reference sequence). Trimming left V 3 bases short and J 1 base short, with 13 bases between. Remarks on this clone: The antigen is unknown.

A spike-in of synthetic TCR analog templates was added to each PCR. TCRdb's table, derived via immunoSEQ multiplex PCR, lists solely in-frame clones and lacks some. The repertoire holds tens of thousands of clones, almost 90% seen once, with under 2% in the top ten. Here the sequenced sample was PBMCs, taken around atezolizumab (anti-PD-L1) treatment. The gene calls are TRBV30 and TRBJ2-6, with a weak D call TRBD1 (6 bases). This receptor was taken from a man between 60 and 70 years old with urothelial cancer. DNA for the CDR3: TGTGCCTGGAGAAATACAGGGTTATCTGGGGCCAACGTCCTGACTTTC. This translates into CAWRNTGLSGANVLTF.